This is a list of T cell receptor beta chains from one sample in a study of shared clonotypes between healthy human individuals. Only in-frame clones appear in the TCRdb table, and some are missing; sequencing was by immunoSEQ multiplex PCR. The profile covers roughly 1,600,000 clones, with approximately 98.5% appearing a single time and around 0.38% taken by the ten largest. Material: naive CD4+ T cells sorted from blood. These receptors came from a man aged 25 to 40 in good health. Each CDR3 is given with its conserved first and last residue. Each record gives: V gene, CDR3 length, clone size, J gene, D gene, CDR3 DNA, CDR3 protein. The D gene is left open where the match is weak. Expanded clones get a size class; other rows say once, few or many, or leave the size out.

TRBV4-3	17	NA	TRBJ2-7	TRBD2	TGCGCCAGCAGCCAAGATCTTGGAACCCGCTTGACTAGCGGTACGACCTTC	CASSQDLGTRLTSGTTF
TRBV9	14	NA	TRBJ1-5	NA	TGTGCCAGCAGCGTATCATCAGGGGATCAGCCCCAGCATTTT	CASSVSSGDQPQHF
TRBV18	14	NA	TRBJ2-1	TRBD1	TGTGCCAGCTCACCACGGACAGGGCCCAATGAGCAGTTCTTC	CASSPRTGPNEQFF
TRBV6-4	15	once	TRBJ1-1	NA	TGTGCCAGCAGTGCTGACTCGGTCAGGGGCACTGAAGCTTTCTTT	CASSADSVRGTEAFF
TRBV7-9	12	NA	TRBJ2-2	NA	TGTGCCAGCAGCTCTTTCACCGGGGAGCTGTTTTTT	CASSSFTGELFF
TRBV27	15	NA	TRBJ1-5	NA	TGTGCCAGCAGTTTAGGGGGTTTTGGGAATCAGCCCCAGCATTTT	CASSLGGFGNQPQHF
TRBV28	12	once	TRBJ1-2	NA	TGTGCCAGCAGTTTGGCGCAATATGGCTACACCTTC	CASSLAQYGYTF
TRBV14	15	NA	TRBJ2-5	TRBD2	TGTGCCAGCAGTGGCCTAGCGGGAGCTGGAGAGACCCAGTACTTC	CASSGLAGAGETQYF
TRBV5-1	15	NA	TRBJ2-2	NA	TGCGCCAGCAGCTCCGCGGTAGCGTACACCGGGGAGCTGTTTTTT	CASSSAVAYTGELFF
TRBV5-4	15	NA	TRBJ2-7	NA	TGTGCCAGCAGCCGGTCCGCAATTGGGGGATACGAGCAGTACTTC	CASSRSAIGGYEQYF
TRBV10-3	14	NA	TRBJ2-7	NA	TGTGCCATCAGGGACAGACGGGACGTCTACGAGCAGTACTTC	CAIRDRRDVYEQYF
TRBV2	13	NA	TRBJ2-2	NA	TGTGCCAGCAGGGAGGGAGGAACCGGGGAGCTGTTTTTT	CASREGGTGELFF
TRBV6-5	16	NA	TRBJ2-2	NA	TGTGCCAGCAGTTACTATTACCGGAAGAACACCGGGGAGCTGTTTTTT	CASSYYYRKNTGELFF
TRBV19	15	NA	TRBJ1-1	NA	TGTGCCAGTAGTATCCGACAGTTCATGAACACTGAAGCTTTCTTT	CASSIRQFMNTEAFF
TRBV5-1	14	NA	TRBJ1-2	NA	TGCGCCAGCAGCAAGAGAGCGGGTCCCTATGGCTACACCTTC	CASSKRAGPYGYTF
TRBV18	15	NA	TRBJ1-1	NA	TGTGCCAGCTCACCCCGGTCTCAGGTGGACACTGAAGCTTTCTTT	CASSPRSQVDTEAFF
TRBV9	15	NA	TRBJ1-2	NA	TGTGCCAGCAGCGCCTACAGGGAGTCACTCTATGGCTACACCTTC	CASSAYRESLYGYTF
TRBV6-1	11	NA	TRBJ1-5	NA	TGTGCCAGCAGTGAATTAGGGCCCCAGCATTTT	CASSELGPQHF
TRBV29-1	11	NA	TRBJ2-7	NA	TGCAGCGCCCTGTCAGGGTACGAGCAGTACTTC	CSALSGYEQYF
TRBV28	19	NA	TRBJ2-1	TRBD2	TGTGCCAGCAGTTTCCCCGGGAGCGGGAGGATCATAGGACACAATGAGCAGTTCTTC	CASSFPGSGRIIGHNEQFF
TRBV5-6	15	NA	TRBJ1-4	NA	TGTGCCAGCAGACCCTGGCGGCAGTCTAATGAAAAACTGTTTTTT	CASRPWRQSNEKLFF
TRBV5-4	14	NA	TRBJ1-2	NA	TGTGCCAGCAGCTTGGGTCAGGGACTCTATGGCTACACCTTC	CASSLGQGLYGYTF
TRBV7-6	14	NA	TRBJ1-4	NA	TGTGCCAGCAGCGAATCCCTCGAGAGGGAAAAACTGTTTTTT	CASSESLEREKLFF
TRBV28	14	NA	TRBJ2-7	TRBD1	TGTGCCAGCAGCGGGACAGGCCTAGTCTACGAGCAGTACTTC	CASSGTGLVYEQYF
TRBV15	17	NA	TRBJ2-1	TRBD2	TGTGCCACCAGCAGATTTTCGGGGACTAGCGGGAGTAATGAGCAGTTCTTC	CATSRFSGTSGSNEQFF
TRBV18	17	NA	TRBJ1-5	TRBD1	TGTGCCAGCTCACCGCCTGACAGGGGGCGAGGGGAACAGCCCCAGCATTTT	CASSPPDRGRGEQPQHF
TRBV6-1	18	once	TRBJ2-4	NA	TGTGCCAGCAGTGATCGACTCACAAGAGGGGACAACAAAAACATTCAGTACTTC	CASSDRLTRGDNKNIQYF
TRBV18	13	NA	TRBJ2-2	NA	TGTGCCAGCTCGACTCAGGGAACCGGGGAGCTGTTTTTT	CASSTQGTGELFF
TRBV30	14	NA	TRBJ1-1	NA	TGTGCCTGGAGGGGGGATGGGGACATCGCAGGTTCTTTCTTT	CAWRGDGDIAGSFF
TRBV27	15	NA	TRBJ1-1	NA	TGTGCCAGCAGTTTGGGAGACAGGACGAACACTGAAGCTTTCTTT	CASSLGDRTNTEAFF
TRBV5-4	14	NA	TRBJ2-2	NA	TGTGCCAGCAGCTATCAATCTTACACCGGGGAGCTGTTTTTT	CASSYQSYTGELFF
TRBV5-1	15	NA	TRBJ2-5	TRBD1	TGCGCCAGCAGCACCGGGACAGGGCGGCGGGAGACCCAGTACTTC	CASSTGTGRRETQYF
TRBV27	17	NA	TRBJ1-5	TRBD1	TGTGCCAGCAGTTCGAACCGGGACAGACTTAGCAATCAGCCCCAGCATTTT	CASSSNRDRLSNQPQHF
TRBV19	13	NA	TRBJ2-1	TRBD2	TGTGCCAGTAGCGGGGCGGGCGGGGGTGAGCAGTTCTTC	CASSGAGGGEQFF
TRBV5-4	13	NA	TRBJ2-5	NA	TGTGCCAGCAGCTTGGCCGGCAGGGCGGCCCAGTACTTC	CASSLAGRAAQYF
TRBV29-1	16	NA	TRBJ2-5	NA	TGCAGCGTTGAAGGTAGAAGGGGAGGTCCGAAGGAGACCCAGTACTTC	CSVEGRRGGPKETQYF
TRBV5-1	17	NA	TRBJ2-1	TRBD2	TGCGCCAGCAGCTTGGTTGAGAGCGGGAGCTCCTACAATGAGCAGTTCTTC	CASSLVESGSSYNEQFF
TRBV5-1	15	NA	TRBJ2-3	NA	TGCGCCAGCAGCTTGGACGGGGGAAGCACAGATACGCAGTATTTT	CASSLDGGSTDTQYF
TRBV15	16	NA	TRBJ2-5	TRBD1	TGTGCCACCAGCGCACGAAACAGGGGGCGAGTGGAGACCCAGTACTTC	CATSARNRGRVETQYF
TRBV7-9	10	NA	TRBJ2-5	NA	TGTGCCAGCAGCTCAGAGACCCAGTACTTC	CASSSETQYF